This T cell receptor beta chain appears in the sequencing data of a study of T-cell memory formation after mild COVID-19. The germline gives CDR1 MNHEY, CDR2 SMNVEV (reference sequence). The CDR3 extends over 16 amino acids. V lost 5 bases, J lost 2 bases, and 16 bases lay in between. TCRdb analysed the 5' RACE reads with MiXCR anew, one entry per CDR3 protein. The sample shows roughly 320,000 distinct CDR3 sequences, 25% to 30% of them seen only once. This sequence joins TRBV27 and TRBJ1-3, with a possible D match to TRBD1 (5 bases). This clonotype was obtained from an adult woman who had mild COVID-19 (a few samples of this study predate the infection). Cell type and time point are not known. The sample consisted of PBMCs or a T cell subset sorted from them (not recorded which). CDR3 in DNA: TGTGCCAGCAGTACCGGTCCGGGACTCCCTGGAAACACCATATATTTT. Its protein product is CASSTGPGLPGNTIYF.